Following are 13 T cell receptor beta chains from one sample sequenced in a study of T cells after yellow fever vaccination. TCRdb fed the 5' RACE reads into MiXCR, producing one record per CDR3 protein. The sample records approximately 550,000 distinct CDR3 sequences, roughly 21% being singletons. This specimen was PBMCs, taken 15 days after the yellow fever booster vaccination. These receptors all come from a man aged 25 to 40 who received the YFV17D yellow fever vaccine.

The rearrangement uses TRBV20-1 and TRBJ2-2; the match to TRBD2 covers 10 bases. V lost 5 bases to trimming and J lost 6 bases; unmatched junction nucleotides: 9. Germline values: CDR1 DFQATT, CDR2 SNEGSKA (reference sequence). The CDR3 length is 15 residues. The CDR3 is CSAVALAGQAGELFF. CDR3 DNA sequence: TGCAGTGCTGTGGCACTAGCGGGACAAGCCGGGGAGCTGTTTTTT.

V and J are TRBV10-3 and TRBJ1-5; D call uncertain. The ends were cut back, 2 bases at V and 4 bases at J, with 3 bases in the middle. The CDR3 totals 12 residues. Germline V CDR1 and CDR2: ENHRY, SYGVKD. Here the CDR3 reads CAISEENQPQHF. As DNA, the CDR3 is TGTGCCATCAGTGAGGAAAATCAGCCCCAGCATTTT.

The rearrangement joins TRBV7-9 to TRBJ2-7; D tentatively reads TRBD1 or TRBD2 (6 bases each). The CDR3 has 15 amino acids. Germline lookup yields CDR1 SEHNR and CDR2 FQNEAQ (reference sequence). Trimming stripped 1 base from V and 0 bases from J, with 10 bases between. CDR3 bases: TGTGCCAGCAGCTTAGGGGGGGACAACTCCTACGAGCAGTACTTC. Protein: CASSLGGDNSYEQYF.

The chain uses TRBV28 and TRBJ2-5; D not resolved. The V end was cut by 5 bases, the J end by 1 base, with 8 bases between. The CDR3 totals 13 residues. CDR1 and CDR2 from the germline V gene are MDHEN and SYDVKM. The CDR3: CASSAQPQETQYF. CDR3 bases: TGTGCCAGCAGTGCTCAGCCCCAAGAGACCCAGTACTTC.

This clonotype was recorded a few times. The rearrangement joins TRBV7-9 to TRBJ2-1, with 7 nucleotides matching TRBD2. CDR3 length: 16 residues. CDR1 is SEHNR, CDR2 FQNEAQ, per germline (reference sequence). Trimming at V came to 0 bases and at J to 0 bases, leaving 2 bases not matched to a gene. CDR3 residues: CASSLAAGTSYNEQFF. The CDR3 region has the DNA TGTGCCAGCAGCTTAGCAGCGGGAACCTCCTACAATGAGCAGTTCTTC.

Many counts were recorded for this clonotype. The genes are TRBV7-9 and TRBJ2-7, with no clear D. This CDR3 contains 14 residues. Per the germline V gene, CDR1 is SEHNR and CDR2 is FQNEAQ (reference sequence). V lost 1 base, J lost 2 bases, and 9 bases lay in between. CDR3 sequence reads: CASSLGLATYEQYF. The CDR3 DNA follows: TGTGCCAGCAGCTTAGGATTGGCTACCTACGAGCAGTACTTC.

This clonotype was seen a handful of times. The rearrangement joins TRBV24-1 to TRBJ2-3; no clear D gene. This CDR3 contains 13 residues. Per germline, CDR1 KGHDR and CDR2 SFDVKD. The V and J ends lost 2 bases and 2 bases respectively, with 4 bases between them. The CDR3: CATSDYHTDTQYF. The CDR3 region has the DNA TGTGCCACCAGTGATTATCACACAGATACGCAGTATTTT.

This clonotype was detected a few times. V and J are TRBV5-1 and TRBJ2-3; D is uncertain. Trimming removed 6 bases at V and 2 bases at J, with 13 bases between. The CDR3 is 14 residues long. The germline V gene encodes CDR1 SGHRS and CDR2 YFSETQ. The CDR3 nucleotides are TGCGCCAGCACGGCCGACTCTTACACAGATACGCAGTATTTT. This encodes CASTADSYTDTQYF.

The CDR3 sequence: CASHGARLAGVDTQYF. The DNA for the CDR3 is TGCGCCTCTCACGGGGCACGACTAGCGGGAGTAGATACGCAGTATTTT. This rearrangement joins TRBV5-1 to TRBJ2-3, with 12 bases fitting TRBD2. This CDR3 has 16 residues. Germline CDR1 is SGHRS and CDR2 is YFSETQ. V shed 10 bases, J shed 5 bases, and the junction held 14 bases outside the gene matches.

The chain combines TRBV30 with TRBJ2-7, with 7 bases fitting TRBD1. V lost 5 bases, J lost 2 bases, and 3 bases stayed unmatched. CDR1 and CDR2 from the germline V gene are GTSNPN and SVGIG (reference sequence). The length of the CDR3 is 12 residues. The CDR3 DNA is TGTGCCTGGGATAGGGGGCCCTACGAGCAGTACTTC. It is translated as CAWDRGPYEQYF.

This clonotype was seen more than once but under ten times. This sequence joins TRBV4-3 and TRBJ1-2, with D possibly matching TRBD1 (6 bases). Germline V lookup: CDR1 LGHNA, CDR2 YSLEER. Trimming removed 4 bases at V and 5 bases at J, with 23 bases between. The CDR3 is made up of 17 amino acids. CDR3 amino acids: CASSRYTGNTYSYGYTF. In DNA form, the CDR3 reads TGCGCCAGCAGCCGGTATACAGGGAATACTTATTCTTATGGCTACACCTTC.

CDR3 nucleotide sequence: TGTGCCAGCAGCTTAGCGCAGGGTGCAGATACGCAGTATTTT. Protein sequence: CASSLAQGADTQYF. The J gene is TRBJ2-3, the V gene TRBV7-2; TRBD1 might be the D (5 bases). The V end lost 0 bases, the J end lost 4 bases, and 8 bases lay between the germline ends. CDR3 length equals 14 residues. Germline CDR1 and CDR2: SGHTA and FQGNSA.

The genes are TRBV11-2 and TRBJ2-1; D remains unclear. Germline values: CDR1 SGHAT, CDR2 FQNNGV. CDR3 length equals 14 residues. The V end lost 6 bases, the J end lost 3 bases, and 12 bases lay between the germline ends. CDR3 residues: CASSPGVGYNEQFF. CDR3 nucleotides: TGTGCCAGCAGTCCGGGTGTGGGCTACAATGAGCAGTTCTTC.